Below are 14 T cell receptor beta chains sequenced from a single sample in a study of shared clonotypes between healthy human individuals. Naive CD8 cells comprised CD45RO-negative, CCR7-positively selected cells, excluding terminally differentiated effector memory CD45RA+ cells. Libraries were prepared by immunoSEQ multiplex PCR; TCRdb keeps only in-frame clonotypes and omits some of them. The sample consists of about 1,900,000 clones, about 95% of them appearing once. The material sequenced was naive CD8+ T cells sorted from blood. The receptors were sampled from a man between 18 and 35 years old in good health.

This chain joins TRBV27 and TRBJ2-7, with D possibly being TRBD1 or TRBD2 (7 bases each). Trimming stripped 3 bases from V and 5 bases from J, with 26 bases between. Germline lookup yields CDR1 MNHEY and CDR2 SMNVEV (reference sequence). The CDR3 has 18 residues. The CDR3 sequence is CASSLLRWGGGPPDEQYF. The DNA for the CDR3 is TGTGCCAGCAGTTTGCTAAGGTGGGGAGGGGGCCCGCCGGACGAGCAGTACTTC.

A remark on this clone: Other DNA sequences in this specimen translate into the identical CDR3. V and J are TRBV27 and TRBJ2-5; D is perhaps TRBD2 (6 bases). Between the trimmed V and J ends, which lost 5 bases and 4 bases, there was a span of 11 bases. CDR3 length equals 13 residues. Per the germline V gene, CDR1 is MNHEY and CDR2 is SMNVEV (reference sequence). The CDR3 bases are TGTGCCAGCAGTCTAGCCGGGGGAGAGACCCAGTACTTC. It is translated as CASSLAGGETQYF.

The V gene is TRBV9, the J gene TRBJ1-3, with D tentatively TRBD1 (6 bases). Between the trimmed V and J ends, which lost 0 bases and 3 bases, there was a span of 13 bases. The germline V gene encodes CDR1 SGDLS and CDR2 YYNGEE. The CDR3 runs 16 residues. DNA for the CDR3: TGTGCCAGCAGCGTAGGGGGGACACCAGATGGAAACACCATATATTTT. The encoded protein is CASSVGGTPDGNTIYF.

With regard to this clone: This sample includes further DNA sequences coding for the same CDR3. The CDR3 spells CASSSTGTAYEQYF. CDR3 coding DNA: TGTGCCAGCAGTTCTACCGGGACAGCGTACGAGCAGTACTTC. The genes are TRBV27 and TRBJ2-7; TRBD1 matches at 7 bases. The CDR3 loop spans 14 amino acids. The J segment lost 4 bases and the V segment lost 4 bases, leaving 7 bases of the junction unmatched. Germline CDR1 is MNHEY and CDR2 is SMNVEV (reference sequence).

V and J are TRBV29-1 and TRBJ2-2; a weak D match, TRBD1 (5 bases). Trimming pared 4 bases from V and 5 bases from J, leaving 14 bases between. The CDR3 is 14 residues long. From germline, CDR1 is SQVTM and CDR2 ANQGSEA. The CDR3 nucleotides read TGCAGCGTTGTGAAGGGGCTCGGGACCGGGGAGCTGTTTTTT. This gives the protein CSVVKGLGTGELFF.

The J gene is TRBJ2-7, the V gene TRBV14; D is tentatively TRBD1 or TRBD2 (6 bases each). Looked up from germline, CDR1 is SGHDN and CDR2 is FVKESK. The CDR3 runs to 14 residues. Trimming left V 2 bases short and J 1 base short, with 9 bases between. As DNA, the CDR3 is TGTGCCAGCAGCCAATGGGGGGCGTCCTACGAGCAGTACTTC. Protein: CASSQWGASYEQYF. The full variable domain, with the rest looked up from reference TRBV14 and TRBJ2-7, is EAGVTQFPSHSVIEKGQTVTLRCDPISGHDNLYWYRRVMGKEIKFLLHFVKESKQDESGMPNNRFLAERTGGTYSTLKVQPAELEDSGVYFCASSQWGASYEQYFGPGTRLTVT.

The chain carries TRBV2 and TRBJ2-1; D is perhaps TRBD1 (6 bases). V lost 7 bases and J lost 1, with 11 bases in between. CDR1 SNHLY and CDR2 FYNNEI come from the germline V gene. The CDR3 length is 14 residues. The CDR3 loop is CASNDQGSYNEQFF. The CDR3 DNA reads TGTGCCAGCAATGATCAGGGGTCCTACAATGAGCAGTTCTTC.

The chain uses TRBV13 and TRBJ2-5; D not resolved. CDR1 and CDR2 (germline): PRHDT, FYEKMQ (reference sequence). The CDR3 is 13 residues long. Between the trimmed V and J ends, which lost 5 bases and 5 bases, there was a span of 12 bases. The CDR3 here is CASSPSPGETQYF. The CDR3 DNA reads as TGTGCCAGCAGCCCTTCTCCCGGGGAGACCCAGTACTTC.

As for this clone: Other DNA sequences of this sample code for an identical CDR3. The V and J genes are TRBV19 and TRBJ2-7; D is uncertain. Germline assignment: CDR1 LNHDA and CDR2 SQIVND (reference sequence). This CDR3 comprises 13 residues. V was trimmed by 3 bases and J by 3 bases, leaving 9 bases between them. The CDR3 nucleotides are TGTGCCAGTAGTATCGCGGCAGACTACGAGCAGTACTTC. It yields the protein CASSIAADYEQYF. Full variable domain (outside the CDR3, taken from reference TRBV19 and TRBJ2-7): DGGITQSPKYLFRKEGQNVTLSCEQNLNHDAMYWYRQDPGQGLRLIYYSQIVNDFQKGDIAEGYSVSREKKESFPLTVTSAQKNPTAFYLCASSIAADYEQYFGPGTRLTVT.

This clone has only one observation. CDR3 in DNA: TGCGCCAGCAGCCAAGCGTTGGCGGGGAGAGAACAGTTCTTC. It yields the protein CASSQALAGREQFF. This sequence joins TRBV4-1 and TRBJ2-1, with a tentative D call TRBD2 (6 bases). Germline V gives CDR1 MGHRA, CDR2 YSYEKL. The V end lost 1 base, the J end lost 13 bases, and 17 bases lay between the germline ends. CDR3 length: 14 residues.

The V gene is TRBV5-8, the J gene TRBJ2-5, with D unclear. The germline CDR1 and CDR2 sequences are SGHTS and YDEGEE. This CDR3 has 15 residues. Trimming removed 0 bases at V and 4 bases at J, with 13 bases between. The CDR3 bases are TGTGCCAGCAGCTTGGGGGTTTCGGACCGAGAGACCCAGTACTTC. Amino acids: CASSLGVSDRETQYF.

The CDR3 DNA reads as TGTGCCAGCAGTTACTCGTTCGGGGGACACGGCGAGCAGTACTTC. This sequence encodes CASSYSFGGHGEQYF. V is TRBV6-5 and J is TRBJ2-7, with D possibly being TRBD1 or TRBD2 (6 bases each). CDR1 and CDR2 (germline): MNHEY, SVGAGI. The germline V and J ends were trimmed by 0 bases and 6 bases, with 15 bases remaining between them. The CDR3 is 15 amino acids.

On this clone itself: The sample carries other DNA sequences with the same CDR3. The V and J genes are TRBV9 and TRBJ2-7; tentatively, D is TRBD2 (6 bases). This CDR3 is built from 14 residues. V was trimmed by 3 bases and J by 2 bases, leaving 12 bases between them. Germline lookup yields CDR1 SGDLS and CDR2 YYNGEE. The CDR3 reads CASSAGTATYEQYF. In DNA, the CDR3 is TGTGCCAGCAGCGCTGGGACTGCAACCTACGAGCAGTACTTC.

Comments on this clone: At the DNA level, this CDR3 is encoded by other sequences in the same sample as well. The CDR3 reads CASSLGQNYEQYF. In nucleotides, the CDR3 is TGTGCCAGCAGCTTGGGGCAGAACTACGAGCAGTACTTC. The chain couples TRBV5-6 to TRBJ2-7; the D is unclear. CDR1 and CDR2 (germline): SGHDT, YYEEEE. The CDR3 covers 13 residues. Trimming removed 0 bases from V and 3 bases from J, with 7 bases in between.